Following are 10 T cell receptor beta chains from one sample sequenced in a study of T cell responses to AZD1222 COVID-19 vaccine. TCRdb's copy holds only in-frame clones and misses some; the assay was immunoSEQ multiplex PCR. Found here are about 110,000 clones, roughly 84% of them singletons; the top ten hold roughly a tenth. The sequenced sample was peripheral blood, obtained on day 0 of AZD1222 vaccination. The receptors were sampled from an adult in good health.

As DNA, the CDR3 is TGTGCCTGGAGTCCAGCCTATGGCTACACCTTC. As protein: CAWSPAYGYTF. This sequence joins TRBV30 and TRBJ1-2; D is unclear. The germline CDR1 and CDR2 sequences are GTSNPN and SVGIG (reference sequence). Between the trimmed V and J ends, which lost 2 bases and 4 bases, there was a span of 5 bases. This CDR3 is built from 11 residues.

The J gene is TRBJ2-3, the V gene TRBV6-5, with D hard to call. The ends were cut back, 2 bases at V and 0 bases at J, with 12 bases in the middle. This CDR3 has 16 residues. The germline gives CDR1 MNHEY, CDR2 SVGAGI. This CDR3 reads CASSYEGRRSTDTQYF. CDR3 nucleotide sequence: TGTGCCAGCAGTTACGAAGGACGGAGAAGCACAGATACGCAGTATTTT.

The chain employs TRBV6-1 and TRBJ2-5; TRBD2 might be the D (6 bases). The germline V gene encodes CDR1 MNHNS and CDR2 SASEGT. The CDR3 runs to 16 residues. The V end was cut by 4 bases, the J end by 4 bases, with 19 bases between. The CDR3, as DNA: TGTGCCAGCAGTGCGAGAGGGGACCTGGGACTAGAGACCCAGTACTTC. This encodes CASSARGDLGLETQYF.

CDR3: CASSLGLVAGGGYTF. As DNA, the CDR3 is TGTGCCAGCAGCTTAGGGCTCGTGGCAGGGGGCGGCTACACCTTC. The J gene is TRBJ1-2, the V gene TRBV11-3, with 8 bases that match TRBD1. The V gene's germline CDR1 is SGHNT and CDR2 YENEEA. This CDR3 has 15 residues. Trimming took 1 base from V and 8 from J; bases not matched to a gene: 9.

The chain's CDR3 is CASSLEGDRGRSPNYGYTF. The CDR3 DNA follows: TGTGCCAGCAGCTTAGAAGGGGACAGGGGGCGATCTCCTAACTATGGCTACACCTTC. V and J are TRBV11-3 and TRBJ1-2, with TRBD1 identical over 12 bases. The CDR3 contains 19 residues. After removal of 0 bases from V and 0 bases from J, the junction contained 8 bases not matched to a gene. Per the germline V gene, CDR1 is SGHNT and CDR2 is YENEEA.

CDR3: CASSSGWNTEAFF. The CDR3 DNA follows: TGTGCCAGCAGTTCAGGTTGGAACACTGAAGCTTTCTTT. V gene TRBV27 combines with J gene TRBJ1-1; D not resolved. The CDR3 sequence is 13 residues long. The V gene's germline CDR1 is MNHEY and CDR2 SMNVEV (reference sequence). The V gene lost 4 bases and the J gene lost 1 base, with 7 bases spanning the gap.

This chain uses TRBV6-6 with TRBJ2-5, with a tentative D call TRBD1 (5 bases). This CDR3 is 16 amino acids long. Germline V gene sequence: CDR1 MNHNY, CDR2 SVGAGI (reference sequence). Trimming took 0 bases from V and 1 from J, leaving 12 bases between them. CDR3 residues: CASSYSNQGAQETQYF. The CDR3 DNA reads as TGTGCCAGCAGTTACTCAAACCAAGGGGCCCAAGAGACCCAGTACTTC.

The CDR3 DNA follows: TGCAGCGTTGGAACTAGCGGGATTAACAATGAGCAGTTCTTC. Protein: CSVGTSGINNEQFF. This chain links TRBV29-1 with TRBJ2-1; TRBD2 matches 10 bases. V trimming: 4 bases; J trimming: 5 bases; junction bases outside the gene matches: 5. Germline V gene data show CDR1 as SQVTM and CDR2 as ANQGSEA. The CDR3 extends over 14 amino acids.

CDR3 DNA: TGCGCCAGCAGCCGACTTTCGGACAAGTCCCAAGAGACCCAGTACTTC. Its protein product is CASSRLSDKSQETQYF. The chain employs TRBV5-1 and TRBJ2-5, with a tentative D call TRBD1 (5 bases). The V end was cut by 4 bases, the J end by 1 base, with 17 bases between. Germline assignment: CDR1 SGHRS and CDR2 YFSETQ. This CDR3 has 16 residues.

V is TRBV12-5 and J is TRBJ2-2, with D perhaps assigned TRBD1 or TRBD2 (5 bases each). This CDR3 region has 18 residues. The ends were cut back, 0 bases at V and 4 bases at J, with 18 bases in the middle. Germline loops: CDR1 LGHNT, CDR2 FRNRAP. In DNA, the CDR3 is TGTGCTAGTGGTTTGGTTAAAGACGGGACGGTGGGCACCGGGGAGCTGTTTTTT. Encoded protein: CASGLVKDGTVGTGELFF.